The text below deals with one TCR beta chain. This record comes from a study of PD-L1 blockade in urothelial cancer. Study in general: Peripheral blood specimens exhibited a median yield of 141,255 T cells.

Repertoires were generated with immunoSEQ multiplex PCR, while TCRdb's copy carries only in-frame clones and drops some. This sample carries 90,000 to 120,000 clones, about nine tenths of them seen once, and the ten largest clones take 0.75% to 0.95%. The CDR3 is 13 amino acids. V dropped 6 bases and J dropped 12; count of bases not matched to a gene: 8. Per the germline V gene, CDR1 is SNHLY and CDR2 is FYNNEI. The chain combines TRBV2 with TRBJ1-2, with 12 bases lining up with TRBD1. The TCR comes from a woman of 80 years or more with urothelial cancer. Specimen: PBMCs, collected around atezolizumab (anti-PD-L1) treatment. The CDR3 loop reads CASSLGTGGDHTF. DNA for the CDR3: TGTGCCAGCAGCCTAGGGACAGGGGGCGATCACACCTTC. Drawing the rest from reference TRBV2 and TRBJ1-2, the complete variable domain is EPEVTQTPSHQVTQMGQEVILRCVPISNHLYFYWYRQILGQKVEFLVSFYNNEISEKSEIFDDQFSVERPDGSNFTLKIRSTKLEDSAMYFCASSLGTGGDHTFGSGTRLTVV.